The 27 T cell receptor beta chains given below trace back to one sample, sequenced in a study of T cells in Graves' hyperthyroidism and ophthalmopathy. There were TCR beta CDR3 regions amplified from RNA transcripts. The TCR CDR3 first-round RT-PCR relied on the HTBI primer set. TCRdb fed the multiplex PCR reads into MiXCR, producing one record per CDR3 protein. The table has some 400,000 distinct CDR3 sequences, roughly 14% seen once. The sample taken for sequencing was blood. These receptors were obtained from a man in his thirties or forties with Graves' hyperthyroidism that later progressed to Graves' ophthalmopathy.

This clonotype was recorded at least ten times. The chain combines TRBV6-5 with TRBJ2-2, with D maybe TRBD1 (6 bases). CDR3 length: 14 amino acids. Germline CDR1 MNHEY, CDR2 SVGAGI. Trimming took 1 base from V and 5 from J, leaving 8 bases between them. CDR3 DNA sequence: TGTGCCAGCAGTTACTATACAGGGACCGGGGAGCTGTTTTTT. Encoded protein: CASSYYTGTGELFF.

This clonotype appeared many times. The chain carries TRBV20-1 and TRBJ2-1; perhaps D is TRBD1 or TRBD2 (6 bases each). This CDR3 region has 15 residues. Germline V CDR1 and CDR2: DFQATT, SNEGSKA (reference sequence). Trimming removed 0 bases at V and 0 bases at J, with 9 bases between. The CDR3 DNA sequence: TGCAGTGCTAGAGAAGGGGGGCTCTCCTACAATGAGCAGTTCTTC. Its translation: CSAREGGLSYNEQFF.

There are a few counts of this clonotype. The gene calls are TRBV6-1 and TRBJ2-7, with 9 bases lining up with TRBD1. The V segment lost 6 bases and the J segment 3 bases; nucleotides outside the gene matches: 3. Germline CDR1 is MNHNS and CDR2 is SASEGT. The CDR3 loop spans 13 amino acids. The CDR3 nucleotides read TGTGCCAGCAGAATGGGACAGGGCTACGAGCAGTACTTC. It yields the protein CASRMGQGYEQYF.

This clonotype was seen ten or more times. This chain uses TRBV20-1 with TRBJ2-1; D not certain. Trimming left V 0 bases short and J 2 bases short, with 11 bases between. The CDR3 is made up of 15 amino acids. CDR1 and CDR2 from the germline V gene are DFQATT and SNEGSKA (reference sequence). The CDR3 DNA follows: TGCAGTGCTAGAGATCCCCAAGTACCCTACAATGAGCAGTTCTTC. It encodes CSARDPQVPYNEQFF.

The chain joins TRBV13 to TRBJ2-3, with D uncertain. Germline loops: CDR1 PRHDT, CDR2 FYEKMQ (reference sequence). V lost 5 bases and J lost 4, with 13 bases in between. The CDR3 spans 14 residues. The CDR3 DNA is TGTGCCAGCAGCGATAGGTACCGACCAGATACGCAGTATTTT. Amino acids: CASSDRYRPDTQYF.

This clonotype was counted between two and nine times. The chain uses TRBV18 and TRBJ1-1; TRBD1 agrees at 7 bases. Germline-derived CDR1 and CDR2 are KGHSH and LQKENI. This CDR3 comprises 17 residues. Trimming at V came to 2 bases and at J to 5 bases, leaving 14 bases not matched to a gene. Written as DNA, the CDR3 is TGTGCCAGCTCACCATCTCGGACGGACAGGATCGGTACTGAAGCTTTCTTT. Protein: CASSPSRTDRIGTEAFF.

This clonotype came up many times. The V call is TRBV6-1, the J call TRBJ2-7; the D gene is possibly TRBD2 (7 bases). CDR1 and CDR2 from the germline V gene are MNHNS and SASEGT. The ends were cut back, 3 bases at V and 7 bases at J, with 19 bases in the middle. CDR3 length: 15 amino acids. CDR3 protein: CASSELWRGPLEQYF. CDR3 DNA sequence: TGTGCCAGCAGTGAGTTGTGGCGGGGGCCCTTGGAGCAGTACTTC.

The chain carries TRBV6-5 and TRBJ2-7; TRBD1 aligns across 9 bases. Germline V gene sequence: CDR1 MNHEY, CDR2 SVGAGI. This CDR3 comprises 15 residues. V trimming: 0 bases; J trimming: 4 bases; junction bases outside the gene matches: 4. The CDR3 reads CASSYSGQGTYEQYF. In nucleotides, the CDR3 is TGTGCCAGCAGTTACTCGGGACAGGGAACGTACGAGCAGTACTTC.

This clonotype occurred many times. V gene TRBV7-8 combines with J gene TRBJ2-7; tentative D call: TRBD2 (7 bases). The V end lost 5 bases, the J end lost 1 base, and 18 bases lay between the germline ends. This CDR3 comprises 16 residues. Germline values: CDR1 SGHVS, CDR2 FQNEAQ. DNA of the CDR3: TGTGCCAGCAGCCTGGGGGGGCTACTAGAATCCTACGAGCAGTACTTC. Its translation is CASSLGGLLESYEQYF.

The sample holds many counts of this clonotype. The J gene is TRBJ2-5, the V gene TRBV3-1, with D uncertain. There are 13 residues in the CDR3. Germline assignment: CDR1 LGHDT and CDR2 YNNKEL (reference sequence). Deletions cut 2 bases from V and 4 bases from J, with 8 bases between. CDR3 loop: CASSQIAPETQYF. In nucleotides, the CDR3 is TGTGCCAGCAGCCAAATAGCCCCAGAGACCCAGTACTTC.

This clonotype was recorded a few times. The CDR3 loop reads CASRNDRTNEQFF. The CDR3 DNA reads TGTGCCAGCAGGAATGACAGGACGAATGAGCAGTTCTTC. The gene calls are TRBV2 and TRBJ2-1, with TRBD1 as a possible D gene (6 bases). V was shortened by 6 bases and J by 7 bases, with 13 bases between the two germline ends. The CDR3 length is 13 residues. Per the germline V gene, CDR1 is SNHLY and CDR2 is FYNNEI.

This clonotype has a count of ten or more. The chain joins TRBV11-2 to TRBJ1-1, with 9 bases lining up with TRBD1. V gave up 2 bases and J gave up 8 bases; unmatched junction bases: 15. Germline V lookup: CDR1 SGHAT, CDR2 FQNNGV. The CDR3 is made up of 17 amino acids. Here the CDR3 DNA reads TGTGCCAGCAGCTTACTAAAGGGACAGGGCCTTACCCTCGAAGCTTTCTTT. Encoded protein: CASSLLKGQGLTLEAFF. The full variable domain, its missing parts supplied by reference TRBV11-2 and TRBJ1-1, is EAGVAQSPRYKIIEKRQSVAFWCNPISGHATLYWYQQILGQGPKLLIQFQNNGVVDDSQLPKDRFSAERLKGVDSTLKIQPAKLEDSAVYLCASSLLKGQGLTLEAFFGQGTRLTVV.

This clonotype was counted many times. The rearrangement uses TRBV15 and TRBJ1-5; D gene ambiguous. V was clipped by 0 bases and J by 7 bases, with 10 bases between them. The CDR3 contains 14 residues. Germline assignment: CDR1 LNHNV and CDR2 YYDKDF (reference sequence). CDR3 loop: CATSREIGIQPQHF. Written as DNA, the CDR3 is TGTGCCACCAGCAGAGAGATAGGGATCCAGCCCCAGCATTTT.

This rearrangement joins TRBV5-5 to TRBJ2-2; D remains ambiguous. This CDR3 comprises 13 residues. V lost 5 bases and J lost 3, with 8 bases in between. Germline V gives CDR1 SGHKS, CDR2 YYEKEE (reference sequence). The CDR3 coding sequence is TGTGCCAGCAGAGACGAGCACACCGGGGAGCTGTTTTTT. It encodes CASRDEHTGELFF.

Many counts were recorded for this clonotype. The rearrangement links TRBV30 to TRBJ2-1; D gene unclear. This CDR3 spans 14 amino acids. The V end was cut by 2 bases, the J end by 0 bases, with 8 bases between. Per the germline V gene, CDR1 is GTSNPN and CDR2 is SVGIG (reference sequence). The CDR3 region is CAWSLGSSYNEQFF. DNA of the CDR3: TGTGCCTGGAGTTTAGGAAGCTCCTACAATGAGCAGTTCTTC.

In this sample, this clonotype turned up once. A much larger clonotype is one base distant, so this may be a read error. The rearrangement links TRBV19 to TRBJ1-3, with unresolved D. The V gene's germline CDR1 is LNHDA and CDR2 SQIVND (reference sequence). The CDR3 is 15 amino acids. V lost 9 bases and J lost 2, with 17 bases in between. This CDR3 is CASAQTPIPGNTIYF. The CDR3 nucleotides read TGTGCCAGCGCCCAAACACCGATCCCTGGAAACACCATATATTTT.

This clonotype was picked up many times. In DNA form, the CDR3 reads TGCAGTGCCGGCGGCATCTATCAGCCCCAGCATTTT. Amino acid sequence: CSAGGIYQPQHF. The genes are TRBV20-1 and TRBJ1-5; D is uncertain. Per the germline V gene, CDR1 is DFQATT and CDR2 is SNEGSKA (reference sequence). V lost 6 bases and J lost 5, with 11 bases in between. The CDR3 loop spans 12 amino acids.

The chain links TRBV4-2 to TRBJ2-1; D assignment may be TRBD1 or TRBD2 (5 bases each). The CDR3 is 16 amino acids. CDR1 LGHNA and CDR2 YNFKEQ come from the germline V gene. With 0 bases removed from V and 2 bases from J, the gap between germline ends came to 11 bases. This CDR3 reads CASSQDGTGAYNEQFF. For the CDR3, the DNA is TGTGCCAGCAGCCAAGATGGGACGGGTGCCTACAATGAGCAGTTCTTC.

Ten or more counts support this clonotype. The chain combines TRBV2 with TRBJ1-2; D perhaps matches TRBD1 (6 bases). V was pared by 2 bases and J by 6 bases, with 13 bases between. The CDR3 has 14 residues. Germline V gives CDR1 SNHLY, CDR2 FYNNEI. Written as DNA, the CDR3 is TGTGCCAGCAGTGAAAAATGGTCAGGGGATGGCTACACCTTC. This encodes CASSEKWSGDGYTF. The full variable domain, rest sourced from reference TRBV2 and TRBJ1-2, is EPEVTQTPSHQVTQMGQEVILRCVPISNHLYFYWYRQILGQKVEFLVSFYNNEISEKSEIFDDQFSVERPDGSNFTLKIRSTKLEDSAMYFCASSEKWSGDGYTFGSGTRLTVV.

This clonotype has at least ten counts. CDR3 nucleotides: TGTGCCAGCAGTTTTGAGGGTTACGAGCAGTACTTC. Translating gives CASSFEGYEQYF. This chain uses TRBV6-1 with TRBJ2-7; weak D call: TRBD2 (5 bases). CDR3 length equals 12 residues. Trimming pared 5 bases from V and 4 bases from J, leaving 9 bases between. CDR1 and CDR2 (germline): MNHNS, SASEGT.

This clonotype appeared many times. The chain employs TRBV28 and TRBJ2-5, with TRBD2 matching over 11 bases. J was trimmed by 4 bases and V by 3 bases; bases with no gene match: 7. Looked up from germline, CDR1 is MDHEN and CDR2 is SYDVKM. This CDR3 region has 16 residues. DNA for the CDR3: TGTGCCAGCAGTTTTCAGGGACTAGCGGAGGGAGAGACCCAGTACTTC. Amino acids: CASSFQGLAEGETQYF. Complete variable domain (other parts from reference TRBV28 and TRBJ2-5): DVKVTQSSRYLVKRTGEKVFLECVQDMDHENMFWYRQDPGLGLRLIYFSYDVKMKEKGDIPEGYSVSREKKERFSLILESASTNQTSMYLCASSFQGLAEGETQYFGPGTRLLVL.

A note on this clonotype: This may be a read error, as it is one base from a much larger clone. The chain has TRBV29-1 and TRBJ1-2, with TRBD1 as a possible D gene (6 bases). There are 15 residues in the CDR3. CDR1 is SQVTM, CDR2 ANQGSEA, per germline. CDR3 DNA: TGCAGCGCCAAAATGAAGTCGACAGGCAACTATAGCTACACCTTC. Amino acid sequence: CSAKMKSTGNYSYTF.

This clonotype was seen at least ten times. This chain links TRBV12-5 with TRBJ2-7; 8 nucleotides line up with TRBD2. J lost 6 bases, V lost 5 bases, and 6 bases had no gene match. The V gene's germline CDR1 is LGHNT and CDR2 FRNRAP. The CDR3 covers 13 residues. The CDR3 coding sequence is TGTGCTAGTGGTCCCGGACTAGCTGTCGAGCAGTACTTC. Protein sequence: CASGPGLAVEQYF.

This clonotype showed up just a few times. This chain uses TRBV20-1 with TRBJ2-7; the match to TRBD2 covers 14 bases. The CDR3 is 14 residues long. In germline, CDR1 is DFQATT, CDR2 SNEGSKA (reference sequence). The V gene end was trimmed by 6 bases and the J gene end by 4 bases; junction bases not matched to a gene: 5. The CDR3 loop reads CSAPGLAGVYEQYF. CDR3 in DNA: TGCAGTGCCCCGGGACTAGCGGGGGTTTACGAGCAGTACTTC.

This clonotype has a count of ten or more. This chain joins TRBV7-9 and TRBJ1-1, with a tentative D call TRBD1 (6 bases). V was pared by 0 bases and J by 5 bases, with 13 bases between. Germline CDR1 reads SEHNR; CDR2 reads FQNEAQ (reference sequence). The CDR3 has 15 residues. CDR3 in amino acids: CASSLAQGRKTEAFF. The DNA for the CDR3 is TGTGCCAGCAGCTTAGCGCAGGGGCGAAAGACTGAAGCTTTCTTT.

The sample holds many counts of this clonotype. V usage is TRBV5-1 and J usage is TRBJ2-7; 8 positions match TRBD1. The V gene's germline CDR1 is SGHRS and CDR2 YFSETQ. The CDR3 covers 16 residues. After removal of 3 bases from V and 0 bases from J, the junction contained 8 bases not matched to a gene. This CDR3 reads CASSSTGTGFSYEQYF. The CDR3 DNA is TGCGCCAGCAGCTCGACCGGGACAGGCTTCTCCTACGAGCAGTACTTC.

The sample holds many counts of this clonotype. The chain combines TRBV28 with TRBJ1-1; D is uncertain. The V and J ends lost 4 bases and 1 base respectively, with 19 bases between them. CDR1 MDHEN and CDR2 SYDVKM come from the germline V gene. The CDR3 totals 17 residues. The CDR3 here is CASSSRLADGKNTEAFF. The DNA of the CDR3 is TGTGCCAGCAGTTCCCGCCTGGCAGATGGGAAGAACACTGAAGCTTTCTTT.